The source of this T cell receptor beta chain is a study of type 1 regulatory T cells. Study-wide context: This in vitro CD4 product, T-allo10, is enriched for Tr1 cells and alloantigen-specific.

Remarks on this clonotype: Its target is not known.

A single record per CDR3 protein comes from TCRdb applying MiXCR to the reads. The data contain under 85,000 distinct CDR3 sequences, 45% to 50% of them seen just once; the ten biggest clones take up more than 2%. The CDR3 length is 11 residues. V was pared by 7 bases and J by 15 bases, with 9 bases of the junction left unmatched. The germline V gene has CDR1 MNHNS and CDR2 SASEGT. Sequenced input: cultured non-Tr1 T cells, either the whole culture or a sorted T cell fraction (not recorded which). The gene calls are TRBV6-1 and TRBJ2-4; TRBD1 matches 7 bases. The receptor was isolated from a human donor in good health. Here the CDR3 reads CASNQGGLTYF. CDR3 nucleotide sequence: TGTGCCAGCAACCAAGGGGGCCTTACGTACTTC.